This T cell receptor beta chain was profiled in a study of response to subunit inactivated influenza vaccine. There are 13 residues in the CDR3. Germline V gene data show CDR1 as SGHDN and CDR2 as FVKESK. Unmatched junction bases numbered 1, after V lost 1 base and J lost 5 bases. Notes on the study in general: Authors suggested few new T cells are recruited by each seasonal influenza vaccination.

This clonotype has just a few counts. What it binds is not known. In TCRdb, the RT-PCR reads were re-called with MiXCR into one record per CDR3 protein. The data show about 160,000 distinct CDR3 sequences, about a tenth seen once. This sample comprised non-naive T cells sorted from PBMCs, obtained roughly 48 days after vaccination. The origin of this receptor is a man between 45 and 60 years old who received an inactivated influenza vaccine. V usage is TRBV14 and J usage is TRBJ1-2; 7 nucleotides match TRBD1. The CDR3 DNA follows: TGTGCCAGCAGCCAAGGGACAGGTTATGGCTACACCTTC. Encoded protein: CASSQGTGYGYTF.